The clone carrying this T cell receptor (beta chain) was seen ten or more times. The source of the sample is a study of T-cell memory formation after mild COVID-19. From the 5' RACE reads, TCRdb called clonotypes with MiXCR, one entry per CDR3 protein. The data show 540,000 or so distinct CDR3 sequences, 20% seen once. Trimming cost V 5 bases and J 7 bases; bases outside gene matches: 5. The germline CDR1 and CDR2 sequences are KGHSH and LQKENI. This CDR3 has 13 residues. The specimen was PBMCs or a T cell subset sorted from them (not recorded which). This chain joins TRBV18 and TRBJ2-1; 7 nucleotides align to TRBD2. This TCR derives from an adult woman who had mild COVID-19 (a few samples of this study predate the infection). Cell type and time point are not known. This CDR3 is CASSGGSGNEQFF. CDR3 nucleotide sequence: TGTGCCAGCTCAGGGGGTAGCGGGAATGAGCAGTTCTTC.